A single sample is the source of the 6 T cell receptor beta chains below, sequenced in a study of CD8+CD57+ T cells in acquired aplastic anemia. TCR beta VDJ and CDR3 profiling used genomic DNA as template. TCRdb reanalysed the reads using MiXCR and keeps one entry per CDR3 protein. In the table there are 80,000 or so distinct CDR3 sequences, around 70% of which are singletons. Patients chosen for sequencing had shown CD8+CD57+ cell expansion by flow cytometry. Sequencing input: sorted CD4+, CD8+, or CD8+CD57+ T cells (not recorded which) from PBMCs. The receptors originated from a human donor with aplastic anemia.

This clonotype was recorded many times. The rearrangement links TRBV7-9 to TRBJ2-3, with unresolved D. The germline CDR1 and CDR2 sequences are SEHNR and FQNEAQ (reference sequence). CDR3 length: 12 residues. Between the trimmed V and J ends, which lost 7 bases and 3 bases, there was a span of 8 bases. The CDR3 sequence is CASTELTDTQYF. The CDR3 region has the DNA TGTGCCAGCACAGAATTAACAGATACGCAGTATTTT.

With regard to this clonotype: A clone one base away is much larger, so this may be a read error. This CDR3 is missing its conserved last phenylalanine or tryptophan, likely due to a read error. This chain uses TRBV9 with TRBJ2-1; D remains ambiguous. The length of the CDR3 is 15 residues. Germline values: CDR1 SGDLS, CDR2 YYNGEE. Trimming took 3 bases from V and 2 from J, leaving 12 bases between them. For the CDR3, the DNA is TGTGCCAGCAGCGAGAAGGGCTCCCCCTACAATGAGCAGTTCTTA. Amino acids: CASSEKGSPYNEQFL.

The chain joins TRBV11-1 to TRBJ2-1; 13 bases align to TRBD2. This CDR3 region has 18 residues. The germline V gene encodes CDR1 SGHAT and CDR2 FQDESV (reference sequence). The J segment lost 3 bases and the V segment lost 6 bases, leaving 11 bases of the junction unmatched. In DNA form, the CDR3 reads TGTGCCAGCAGTTACGGACTAGCGGGAGAACGTTTCTACAATGAGCAGTTCTTC. This encodes CASSYGLAGERFYNEQFF. Supplemented by reference TRBV11-1 and TRBJ2-1, the full variable domain reads EAEVAQSPRYKITEKSQAVAFWCDPISGHATLYWYRQILGQGPELLVQFQDESVVDDSQLPKDRFSAERLKGVDSTLKIQPAELGDSAMYLCASSYGLAGERFYNEQFFGPGTRLTVL.

As regards this clonotype: This may stem from a read error, because a much larger clone lies one nucleotide away. This chain uses TRBV9 with TRBJ2-3; D possibly uses TRBD1 or TRBD2 (6 bases each). The CDR3 covers 16 residues. Germline assignment: CDR1 SGDLS and CDR2 YYNGEE. Trimming stripped 3 bases from V and 4 bases from J, with 18 bases between. CDR3 loop: CASSEEGDIAADTQYF. The CDR3 DNA sequence: TGTGCCAGCAGCGAGGAGGGGGATATAGCTGCAGATACGCAGTATTTT.

A few counts support this clonotype. The chain is built from TRBV2 and TRBJ2-7; the D gene is possibly TRBD1 (6 bases). CDR3 length: 11 residues. The V gene lost 8 bases and the J gene lost 1 base, with 6 bases spanning the gap. Germline CDR1 and CDR2: SNHLY and FYNNEI. CDR3 DNA sequence: TGTGCCAGCGGGACATCCTACGAGCAGTACTTC. Encoded protein: CASGTSYEQYF.

The chain joins TRBV7-9 to TRBJ2-1; D remains ambiguous. Trimming stripped 1 base from V and 9 bases from J, with 10 bases between. The length of the CDR3 is 13 residues. Germline V lookup: CDR1 SEHNR, CDR2 FQNEAQ (reference sequence). The CDR3 loop is CASSLEAKGEQFF. The CDR3 nucleotides are TGTGCCAGCAGCTTAGAGGCTAAGGGTGAGCAGTTCTTC.